The 19 T cell receptor beta chains below all came from one sample that was sequenced in a study of PD-1 blockade in classical Hodgkin lymphoma. Each patient experienced a relapse that followed autologous stem cell transplantation, and brentuximab vedotin exposure varied. Magnetic depletion of unwanted cells isolated CD4+ T cells from thawed PBMCs. Here immunoSEQ multiplex PCR was the method, and the copy in TCRdb shows in-frame clones only, minus some. The repertoire holds some 8,900 clones, with roughly 80% as singletons. This specimen consisted of CD4+ T cells from blood, obtained at baseline. These receptors came from a human donor with classical Hodgkin lymphoma.

This sequence joins TRBV9 and TRBJ1-1; D ambiguous. The CDR3 length is 13 residues. Germline CDR1 reads SGDLS; CDR2 reads YYNGEE. The V gene lost 3 bases and the J gene lost 2 bases, with 8 bases spanning the gap. CDR3 in DNA: TGTGCCAGCAGCGCATCAGGAAACACTGAAGCTTTCTTT. Translating gives CASSASGNTEAFF.

The V gene is TRBV6-4, the J gene TRBJ1-5; a weak D match, TRBD1 (5 bases). The CDR3 is made up of 17 amino acids. Trimming stripped 2 bases from V and 6 bases from J, with 20 bases between. The germline V gene has CDR1 MRHNA and CDR2 SNTAGT. Here the CDR3 reads CASSDVQARSGVQPQHF. The CDR3 DNA is TGTGCCAGCAGTGACGTACAGGCCCGCTCGGGAGTTCAGCCCCAGCATTTT.

This chain connects TRBV19 to TRBJ1-5; D is perhaps TRBD1 (5 bases). Germline lookup yields CDR1 LNHDA and CDR2 SQIVND (reference sequence). The ends were cut back, 5 bases at V and 0 bases at J, with 14 bases in the middle. The CDR3 runs to 16 residues. In DNA form, the CDR3 reads TGTGCCAGTAGTCCCCAGGACAAGTATAGCAATCAGCCCCAGCATTTT. Protein sequence: CASSPQDKYSNQPQHF.

This chain joins TRBV29-1 and TRBJ2-3; unclear D gene. Trimming removed 3 bases at V and 4 bases at J, with 8 bases between. Germline V CDR1 and CDR2: SQVTM, ANQGSEA. The CDR3 sequence is 12 residues long. Here the CDR3 DNA reads TGCAGCGTTGAGTTTGGGGCAGATACGCAGTATTTT. It encodes CSVEFGADTQYF.

This clone appeared once. The chain carries TRBV18 and TRBJ2-2, with 7 bases aligning to TRBD1. V gave up 3 bases and J gave up 2 bases; unmatched junction bases: 3. CDR1 and CDR2 (germline): KGHSH, LQKENI. The CDR3 is 15 residues long. The CDR3 here is CASSPRDSNTGELFF. CDR3 sequence (DNA): TGTGCCAGCTCACCCCGGGACAGCAACACCGGGGAGCTGTTTTTT.

The chain has TRBV18 and TRBJ2-3; D perhaps matches TRBD2 (5 bases). Between the trimmed V and J ends, which lost 3 bases and 4 bases, there was a span of 14 bases. In germline, CDR1 is KGHSH, CDR2 LQKENI. The CDR3 loop spans 15 amino acids. The CDR3 DNA follows: TGTGCCAGCTCACCTTACCGGGGTGGATCAGATACGCAGTATTTT. Translating it yields CASSPYRGGSDTQYF.

The chain has TRBV6-6 and TRBJ2-1, with TRBD1 matching over 8 bases. Germline loops: CDR1 MNHNY, CDR2 SVGAGI (reference sequence). CDR3 size: 13 residues. With 5 bases clipped from V and 6 bases from J, the junction kept 3 bases outside the gene matches. The CDR3 sequence is CASSKGTGNEQFF. The CDR3 DNA is TGTGCCAGCAGTAAGGGGACAGGCAATGAGCAGTTCTTC.

The rearrangement links TRBV5-1 to TRBJ2-1; D is perhaps TRBD2 (5 bases). Germline CDR1 is SGHRS and CDR2 is YFSETQ. The CDR3 contains 15 residues. The V end was cut by 2 bases, the J end by 2 bases, with 11 bases between. The CDR3 DNA sequence: TGCGCCAGCAGCTTTGAGGGCATAGCCTACAATGAGCAGTTCTTC. Its protein is CASSFEGIAYNEQFF.

The gene calls are TRBV6-1 and TRBJ2-3, with a weak D call TRBD1 (6 bases). Trimming shortened V by 4 bases and J by 0 bases, and 11 bases separated the two germline ends. This CDR3 is built from 15 residues. The V gene's germline CDR1 is MNHNS and CDR2 SASEGT. The DNA for the CDR3 is TGTGCCAGCAGTGCGACAGGAGCTAGCACAGATACGCAGTATTTT. Translated, it gives CASSATGASTDTQYF.

The DNA for the CDR3 is TGTGCCATCCGCGGGTTCGGACAAGAGACCCAGTACTTC. Its translation: CAIRGFGQETQYF. V gene TRBV10-3 combines with J gene TRBJ2-5; D is perhaps TRBD2 (5 bases). From germline, CDR1 is ENHRY and CDR2 SYGVKD. With 8 bases removed from V and 2 bases from J, the gap between germline ends came to 12 bases. The CDR3 has 13 amino acids.

This chain joins TRBV5-1 and TRBJ1-1; D unclear. The CDR3 runs 13 residues. Between the trimmed V and J ends, which lost 5 bases and 5 bases, there was a span of 13 bases. In germline, CDR1 is SGHRS, CDR2 YFSETQ. The CDR3: CASSREGETEAFF. The CDR3 DNA follows: TGCGCCAGCAGTCGGGAGGGAGAGACTGAAGCTTTCTTT.

Written as DNA, the CDR3 is TGTGCCAGCAGCTTAGTAGGACTGTTGACTAGCGGGATCTACAATGAGCAGTTCTTC. Protein sequence: CASSLVGLLTSGIYNEQFF. The V call is TRBV13, the J call TRBJ2-1; 11 bases are a match to TRBD2. This CDR3 region has 19 residues. Unmatched junction bases numbered 11, after V lost 1 base and J lost 3 bases. Germline values: CDR1 PRHDT, CDR2 FYEKMQ (reference sequence). The entire variable domain, with the rest obtained from reference TRBV13 and TRBJ2-1, is as follows: AAGVIQSPRHLIKEKRETATLKCYPIPRHDTVYWYQQGPGQDPQFLISFYEKMQSDKGSIPDRFSAQQFSDYHSELNMSSLELGDSALYFCASSLVGLLTSGIYNEQFFGPGTRLTVL.

The V and J genes are TRBV2 and TRBJ2-7; 9 nucleotides agree with TRBD1. This CDR3 comprises 14 residues. Germline V gene sequence: CDR1 SNHLY, CDR2 FYNNEI. After removal of 6 bases from V and 3 bases from J, the junction contained 6 bases not matched to a gene. The CDR3 DNA reads TGTGCCAGCAGGGAGACAGGGGGAAGCTACGAGCAGTACTTC. It is translated as CASRETGGSYEQYF.

This clone was seen only a few times. The CDR3 DNA follows: TGTGCCAGCTCACCAGAACAGGTGAACACTGAAGCTTTCTTT. Translation: CASSPEQVNTEAFF. This sequence joins TRBV18 and TRBJ1-1, with D perhaps TRBD1 (5 bases). There are 14 residues in the CDR3. CDR1 KGHSH and CDR2 LQKENI come from the germline V gene. V gave up 2 bases and J gave up 0 bases, with 7 bases separating them.

This chain joins TRBV5-6 and TRBJ2-7; 7 nucleotides line up with TRBD1. CDR1 and CDR2 (germline): SGHDT, YYEEEE. The CDR3 contains 19 residues. The ends lost 0 bases at V and 0 bases at J; junction bases unmatched: 15. The CDR3 reads CASSLVGTAWAPSSYEQYF. CDR3 bases: TGTGCCAGCAGCTTGGTTGGGACAGCCTGGGCGCCAAGCTCCTACGAGCAGTACTTC.

This clone was found a few times. The V and J genes are TRBV10-3 and TRBJ2-7; D remains unclear. V lost 5 bases to trimming and J lost 5 bases, with 7 bases between them. This CDR3 has 11 residues. The germline V gene has CDR1 ENHRY and CDR2 SYGVKD. The CDR3 protein is CAISQNHEQYF. CDR3 coding DNA: TGTGCCATCAGTCAGAACCACGAGCAGTACTTC.

This clone was found a few times. This sequence joins TRBV2 and TRBJ2-7; D ambiguous. V lost 5 bases to trimming and J lost 0 bases, with 17 bases between them. The CDR3 has 16 amino acids. The germline V gene has CDR1 SNHLY and CDR2 FYNNEI. CDR3 loop: CASSPRNVPLSYEQYF. The DNA for the CDR3 is TGTGCCAGCAGTCCTCGCAACGTCCCCCTCTCCTACGAGCAGTACTTC.

The CDR3 loop is CASKRTVNTEAFF. The CDR3 coding sequence is TGTGCCAGCAAAAGGACGGTGAACACTGAAGCTTTCTTT. The chain is built from TRBV6-1 and TRBJ1-1, with unresolved D. V dropped 7 bases and J dropped 0 bases, with 9 bases sitting between them. Germline assignment: CDR1 MNHNS and CDR2 SASEGT. CDR3 length: 13 amino acids.

The chain is built from TRBV5-1 and TRBJ1-1; the D is unclear. In germline, CDR1 is SGHRS, CDR2 YFSETQ. This CDR3 region has 15 residues. Trimming shortened V by 0 bases and J by 7 bases, and 16 bases separated the two germline ends. The CDR3 coding sequence is TGCGCCAGCAGCTTGGAGACTGGAGGACTCGGTGAAGCTTTCTTT. Its translation: CASSLETGGLGEAFF.